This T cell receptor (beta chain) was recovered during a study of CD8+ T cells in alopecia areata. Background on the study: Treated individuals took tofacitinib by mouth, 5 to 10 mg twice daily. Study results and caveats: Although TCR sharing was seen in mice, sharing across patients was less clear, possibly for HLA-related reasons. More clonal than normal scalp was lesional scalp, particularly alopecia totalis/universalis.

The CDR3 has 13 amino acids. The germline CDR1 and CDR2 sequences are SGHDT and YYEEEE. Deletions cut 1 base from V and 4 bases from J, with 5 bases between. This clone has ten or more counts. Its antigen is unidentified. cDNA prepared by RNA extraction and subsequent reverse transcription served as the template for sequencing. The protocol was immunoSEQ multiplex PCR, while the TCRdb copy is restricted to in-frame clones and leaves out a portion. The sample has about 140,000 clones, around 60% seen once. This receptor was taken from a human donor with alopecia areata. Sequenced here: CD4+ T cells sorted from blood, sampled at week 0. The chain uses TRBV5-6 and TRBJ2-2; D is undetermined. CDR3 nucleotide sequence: TGTGCCAGCAGCTTGCTGGGCACCGGGGAGCTGTTTTTT. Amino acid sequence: CASSLLGTGELFF. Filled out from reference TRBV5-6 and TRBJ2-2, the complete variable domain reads DAGVTQSPTHLIKTRGQQVTLRCSPKSGHDTVSWYQQALGQGPQFIFQYYEEEERQRGNFPDRFSGHQFPNYSSELNVNALLLGDSALYLCASSLLGTGELFFGEGSRLTVL.